These 23 T cell receptor beta chains were all obtained from the same sample, sequenced in a study of T cells in Graves' hyperthyroidism and ophthalmopathy. Regions amplified from RNA transcripts were the TCR beta CDR3 regions. The primer set for the first-round RT-PCR of the TCR CDR3 was HTBI. TCRdb fed the multiplex PCR reads into MiXCR, producing one record per CDR3 protein. The sample consists of over 150,000 distinct CDR3 sequences, about a sixth of them appearing once. Specimen: blood. The receptors originated from a woman in her forties or fifties with Graves' hyperthyroidism.

This clonotype has more than one count but fewer than ten. The chain employs TRBV6-2 or TRBV6-3 and TRBJ2-1; 9 bases fit TRBD2. Trimming at V came to 1 base and at J to 7 bases, leaving 14 bases not matched to a gene. CDR1 is MNHEY and CDR2 is SVGEGT in the germline V gene. The CDR3 consists of 18 residues. Written as DNA, the CDR3 is TGTGCCAGCAGTTACTTCCCCAGGGGGGCGGGAGGGGGGAATGAGCAGTTCTTC. Its protein product is CASSYFPRGAGGGNEQFF.

In this sample, this clonotype turned up many times. The CDR3 protein is CATSRSDRVVGNQPQHF. The CDR3 DNA reads TGTGCCACCAGTCGATCGGACAGGGTTGTGGGCAATCAGCCCCAGCATTTT. The chain joins TRBV24-1 to TRBJ1-5; the match to TRBD1 covers 8 bases. Trimming cost V 6 bases and J 2 bases; bases outside gene matches: 11. Germline-derived CDR1 and CDR2 are KGHDR and SFDVKD. The CDR3 loop spans 17 amino acids.

This clonotype was detected only a few times. V and J are TRBV12-3 or TRBV12-4 and TRBJ1-4, with 7 bases identical to TRBD1. The CDR3 runs 17 residues. V was pared by 1 base and J by 6 bases, with 11 bases of the junction left unmatched. CDR3 in amino acids: CASSLERTGGADEKLFF. For the CDR3, the DNA is TGTGCCAGCAGTTTAGAAAGGACAGGAGGGGCAGATGAAAAACTGTTTTTT.

The sample holds a few counts of this clonotype. The rearrangement joins TRBV2 to TRBJ1-1; D might be TRBD1 (6 bases). The CDR3 spans 14 residues. The V gene's germline CDR1 is SNHLY and CDR2 FYNNEI. Trimming took 4 bases from V and 9 from J, leaving 18 bases between them. The CDR3 here is CASSGGARKMKAFF. As DNA, the CDR3 is TGTGCCAGCAGTGGGGGGGCCCGCAAAATGAAAGCTTTCTTT.

This clonotype was seen ten or more times. The V gene is TRBV6-1, the J gene TRBJ1-2, with TRBD1 identical over 12 bases. CDR3 length: 13 amino acids. The ends lost 6 bases at V and 7 bases at J; junction bases unmatched: 3. Germline lookup yields CDR1 MNHNS and CDR2 SASEGT. The CDR3 here is CASRGQGARGYTF. DNA for the CDR3: TGTGCCAGCAGGGGACAGGGGGCGCGTGGCTACACCTTC.

The J gene is TRBJ2-7, the V gene TRBV3-1; the match to TRBD2 covers 12 bases. Germline V gene lookup returns CDR1 LGHDT and CDR2 YNNKEL (reference sequence). The ends lost 4 bases at V and 7 bases at J; junction bases unmatched: 8. This CDR3 contains 15 residues. CDR3 loop: CASSLTSGRLYEQYF. The CDR3 DNA reads as TGTGCCAGCAGCCTCACTAGCGGGAGGTTGTATGAGCAGTACTTC.

The chain couples TRBV14 to TRBJ2-3; D is possibly TRBD1 or TRBD2 (6 bases each). V shed 1 base and J shed 5 bases, with 13 bases lying between them. Germline V lookup: CDR1 SGHDN, CDR2 FVKESK. This CDR3 region has 15 residues. CDR3 protein: CASSQVRGPKDTQYF. The CDR3 bases are TGTGCCAGCAGCCAAGTTCGGGGGCCCAAAGATACGCAGTATTTT.

This chain connects TRBV27 to TRBJ2-5; D unresolved. V was cut by 1 base and J by 1 base, with 16 bases left in between. Looked up from germline, CDR1 is MNHEY and CDR2 is SMNVEV (reference sequence). The CDR3 extends over 17 amino acids. This CDR3 reads CASSLYMGRHLQETQYF. In DNA form, the CDR3 reads TGTGCCAGCAGTTTATATATGGGCCGACACCTCCAAGAGACCCAGTACTTC.

The sample holds many counts of this clonotype. This sequence joins TRBV6-1 and TRBJ2-7; 9 bases map to TRBD2. The CDR3 loop spans 15 amino acids. Losses at the gene ends were 5 bases for V and 1 base for J; bases not matched to a gene: 6. Per the germline V gene, CDR1 is MNHNS and CDR2 is SASEGT. CDR3 amino acids: CASSSSSGGSYEQYF. The CDR3 region has the DNA TGTGCCAGCAGTTCGAGTAGCGGGGGTTCCTACGAGCAGTACTTC.

This clonotype has a handful of counts. This sequence joins TRBV24-1 and TRBJ2-3; D may correspond to TRBD1 or TRBD2 (5 bases each). V lost 9 bases and J 4 bases, leaving 16 bases between the germline ends. From germline, CDR1 is KGHDR and CDR2 SFDVKD. The CDR3 contains 14 residues. CDR3 region: CATGGYGSADTQYF. DNA for the CDR3: TGTGCCACCGGGGGATACGGGTCCGCAGATACGCAGTATTTT.

This clonotype has more than one count but fewer than ten. The chain employs TRBV10-3 and TRBJ2-7; 9 nucleotides match TRBD1. Trimming at V came to 6 bases and at J to 3 bases, leaving 9 bases not matched to a gene. The CDR3 runs to 15 residues. CDR1 and CDR2 from the germline V gene are ENHRY and SYGVKD. Here the CDR3 reads CAISNPGQGVYEQYF. The CDR3, as DNA: TGTGCCATCAGCAACCCGGGACAGGGAGTCTACGAGCAGTACTTC.

This clonotype was detected many times. The gene calls are TRBV6-1 and TRBJ2-7; 9 bases map to TRBD1. Trimming took 10 bases from V and 5 from J; bases not matched to a gene: 15. Germline V gene sequence: CDR1 MNHNS, CDR2 SASEGT. The CDR3 sequence is 15 residues long. The CDR3 protein is CATTTGWGTGNEQYF. Written as DNA, the CDR3 is TGTGCCACTACGACGGGGTGGGGGACAGGGAACGAGCAGTACTTC.

In this sample, this clonotype turned up many times. The rearrangement uses TRBV2 and TRBJ2-7; possibly TRBD1 or TRBD2 for D (5 bases each). The V and J ends lost 9 bases and 2 bases respectively, with 17 bases between them. Germline CDR1 is SNHLY and CDR2 is FYNNEI. The CDR3 is 14 residues long. DNA for the CDR3: TGTGCCAGTAACGATCCAAAGGGACCCTACGAGCAGTACTTC. This encodes CASNDPKGPYEQYF. The entire variable domain, with the rest obtained from reference TRBV2 and TRBJ2-7, is as follows: EPEVTQTPSHQVTQMGQEVILRCVPISNHLYFYWYRQILGQKVEFLVSFYNNEISEKSEIFDDQFSVERPDGSNFTLKIRSTKLEDSAMYFCASNDPKGPYEQYFGPGTRLTVT.

The chain recombines TRBV11-1 with TRBJ1-5; D perhaps matches TRBD1 (6 bases). The V gene lost 4 bases and the J gene lost 8 bases, with 15 bases spanning the gap. The CDR3 extends over 14 amino acids. The germline gives CDR1 SGHAT, CDR2 FQDESV (reference sequence). CDR3 sequence (DNA): TGTGCCAGCAGCTGGACCGGGACACAGAAGCCCCAGCATTTT. Translated: CASSWTGTQKPQHF.

The chain carries TRBV11-3 and TRBJ2-5, with D possibly being TRBD1 (5 bases). Germline loops: CDR1 SGHNT, CDR2 YENEEA. The V end was cut by 1 base, the J end by 12 bases, with 12 bases between. This CDR3 contains 12 residues. The CDR3 nucleotides read TGTGCCAGCAGCTTAGGACGTCAGGGAAAGTACTTC. Its protein is CASSLGRQGKYF.

This chain uses TRBV12-3 or TRBV12-4 with TRBJ1-3; D might be TRBD1 (5 bases). Trimming shortened V by 7 bases and J by 1 base, and 14 bases separated the two germline ends. The CDR3 runs to 15 residues. The CDR3, as DNA: TGTGCCAGCACCCCTGGGGGGGGTTCTGGAAACACCATATATTTT. This encodes CASTPGGGSGNTIYF.

This clonotype was seen at least ten times. The chain joins TRBV28 to TRBJ1-5; the D gene is possibly TRBD1 (6 bases). Germline V gene lookup returns CDR1 MDHEN and CDR2 SYDVKM. V was pared by 6 bases and J by 2 bases, with 17 bases between. This CDR3 spans 16 amino acids. The CDR3 DNA reads TGTGCCAGCAGCCCGGGAGGGGGGACGGGCAATCAGCCCCAGCATTTT. Its translation is CASSPGGGTGNQPQHF.

This clonotype was seen a handful of times. This chain connects TRBV29-1 to TRBJ1-1; unclear D gene. Trimming cost V 5 bases and J 4 bases, with 11 bases left between them. CDR3 length: 12 residues. CDR1 is SQVTM, CDR2 ANQGSEA, per germline. The CDR3 region has the DNA TGCAGCGTTCTTGGGGAGACCACTGAAGCTTTCTTT. Protein: CSVLGETTEAFF.

This clonotype has a handful of counts. The chain recombines TRBV20-1 with TRBJ1-1; 10 bases map to TRBD1. Germline CDR1 DFQATT, CDR2 SNEGSKA (reference sequence). This CDR3 is 15 amino acids long. V lost 6 bases and J lost 5; bases outside the gene matches: 12. The chain's CDR3 is CSAPTPGQGRTEAFF. In nucleotides, the CDR3 is TGCAGTGCCCCGACCCCGGGACAGGGGCGGACTGAAGCTTTCTTT.

Concerning this clonotype itself: The junction shows a germline mismatch at one end, possibly a read error. V gene TRBV2 combines with J gene TRBJ2-1; tentatively, D is TRBD1 (5 bases). The CDR3 length is 14 residues. The germline V gene has CDR1 SNHLY and CDR2 FYNNEI. The CDR3 coding sequence is TGTGCCAGCAGTGAGGCAGGGTTATACAATGAGCAGCCCTTC. Translated: CASSEAGLYNEQPF.

The chain combines TRBV28 with TRBJ1-2; D perhaps matches TRBD1 (5 bases). Trimming left V 6 bases short and J 8 bases short, with 28 bases between. The CDR3 covers 17 residues. Germline V lookup: CDR1 MDHEN, CDR2 SYDVKM. CDR3 in amino acids: CASSPRVRGWYGGGYTF. The CDR3 nucleotides read TGTGCCAGCAGCCCTAGGGTTCGGGGGTGGTATGGTGGAGGCTACACCTTC.

There are many counts of this clonotype. V and J are TRBV28 and TRBJ2-7, with TRBD2 matching 7 bases. Germline V gives CDR1 MDHEN, CDR2 SYDVKM. V lost 5 bases and J lost 2; bases outside the gene matches: 3. The CDR3 length is 13 residues. Written as DNA, the CDR3 is TGTGCCAGCAGTCCCACTAGCGCCTACGAGCAGTACTTC. Protein sequence: CASSPTSAYEQYF.

The V call is TRBV12-3 or TRBV12-4, the J call TRBJ1-2; 7 bases match TRBD1. Trimming removed 1 base from V and 7 bases from J; junction bases left unmatched: 3. CDR3 length: 13 amino acids. The CDR3 protein is CASSLGQGRGYTF. The DNA for the CDR3 is TGTGCCAGCAGTTTAGGACAGGGCCGTGGCTACACCTTC.